This T cell receptor (beta chain) was captured by sequencing in a study of OX40 agonist ivuxolimab in advanced cancers. Overall study context: Intravenous ivuxolimab at 0.01 to 10 mg/kg was given to patients every 2 weeks. Patients achieving partial responses numbered three: one hepatocellular carcinoma case and two cutaneous melanoma cases.

This CDR3 is 11 amino acids long. The ends were cut back, 3 bases at V and 1 base at J, with 3 bases in the middle. The V gene's germline CDR1 is DFQATT and CDR2 SNEGSKA (reference sequence). Measured with immunoSEQ multiplex PCR; TCRdb has only the in-frame clones, and not every one. The data show under 95,000 clones, with roughly 89% seen just once and approximately 9.3% held by the top ten. A remark on this clone: The antigen is not known. The identical CDR3 is also encoded by other nucleotide sequences in the sample.

Study conclusions and caveats: At doses 0.1 to 3.0 mg/kg, CD4+ and CD8+ clones expanded. On average, CD8+ T cells showed a greater number of expanded clones than CD4+.

This clonotype originated in an adult with an advanced solid tumor such as melanoma, head and neck, liver or kidney cancer. V and J are TRBV20-1 and TRBJ1-1; D is unclear. Sequencing used CD4+ or CD8+ T cells sorted from blood, obtained in a trial of the OX40 agonist ivuxolimab. CDR3: CSASENTEAFF. In nucleotides, the CDR3 is TGCAGTGCTAGTGAGAACACTGAAGCTTTCTTT.